This paragraph covers one TCR beta chain sequence. As yet, its antigen is unknown. The CDR3 length is 15 residues. V shed 8 bases and J shed 6 bases, with 24 bases lying between them. The V gene's germline CDR1 is SGHRS and CDR2 YFSETQ. Russia was home to the donors, healthy Caucasian individuals aged 6 to 90. Combining a sample-barcoded 5' primer with a J-beta primer mix, a second PCR ran for roughly 7 to 12 cycles. Paired-end reads containing CDR3 totaled no fewer than 2.5 million for each sample. TCRdb independently ran MiXCR on the 5' RACE reads; one entry per CDR3 protein. The sample gives hundreds of thousands of distinct CDR3 sequences, less than 60% of which show up once; approximately 25% is in the top ten. This specimen comes from a study of blood T cells in healthy people across ages. Study-wide results and caveats: Long-lived and aged donors differed, with more naive CD4+ cells and higher diversity in the long-lived.

The receptor's source is a man at least 80 years old in good health. The sample was blood. The chain couples TRBV5-1 to TRBJ2-7; D possibly uses TRBD1 or TRBD2 (5 bases each). In nucleotides, the CDR3 is TGCGCCAGTAGCCCCGGGACCCCCACGCCGGGCGAGCAGTACTTC. This codes for CASSPGTPTPGEQYF.